This T cell receptor (beta chain) was identified in a study of radiation and T cells in renal cell carcinoma. In the study overall: Nephrectomy followed 15 Gy stereotactic body radiation by 4 weeks.

Described time point: blood 2 weeks post-SBRT. Specified treatment: 15 Gy SBRT to primary tumor, nephrectomy 4 weeks later. Radiation-treated patients gave blood at baseline, week 2 and week 4. This renal cell carcinoma was of the clear cell type. Germline CDR1 is MNHEY and CDR2 is SMNVEV (reference sequence). The CDR3 loop spans 14 amino acids. V gave up 8 bases and J gave up 1 base; unmatched junction bases: 3. The repertoire was sequenced with immunoSEQ multiplex PCR; TCRdb's copy has only in-frame clones and lacks some. The sample contains tens of thousands of clones, roughly 72% of which appear only once.

The chain joins TRBV27 to TRBJ2-2, with TRBD1 identical over 8 bases. This receptor was obtained from a man in his sixties with renal cell carcinoma. The sample here was blood, taken from a patient whose treatment included radiotherapy and nephrectomy. CDR3 amino acids: CASGQGQNTGELFF. The CDR3 region has the DNA TGTGCCAGCGGACAGGGTCAGAACACCGGGGAGCTGTTTTTT.